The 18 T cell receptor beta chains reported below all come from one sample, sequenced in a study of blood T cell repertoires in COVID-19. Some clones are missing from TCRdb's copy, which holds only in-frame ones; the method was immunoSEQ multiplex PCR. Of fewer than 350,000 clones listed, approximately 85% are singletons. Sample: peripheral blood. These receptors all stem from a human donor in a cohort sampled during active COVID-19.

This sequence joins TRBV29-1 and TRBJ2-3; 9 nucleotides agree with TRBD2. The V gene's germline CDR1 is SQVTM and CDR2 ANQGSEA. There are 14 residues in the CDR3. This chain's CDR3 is CSDRGGGIADTQYF. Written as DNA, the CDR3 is TGCTCGGACCGCGGGGGGGGTATCGCAGATACGCAGTATTTT.

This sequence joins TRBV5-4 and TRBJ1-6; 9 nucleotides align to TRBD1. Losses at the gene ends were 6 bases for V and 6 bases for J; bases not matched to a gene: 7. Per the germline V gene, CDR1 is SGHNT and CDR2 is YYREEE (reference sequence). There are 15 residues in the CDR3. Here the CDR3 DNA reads TGTGCCAGCAACCCCCGGGACAGGGCTAATTCACCCCTCCACTTT. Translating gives CASNPRDRANSPLHF.

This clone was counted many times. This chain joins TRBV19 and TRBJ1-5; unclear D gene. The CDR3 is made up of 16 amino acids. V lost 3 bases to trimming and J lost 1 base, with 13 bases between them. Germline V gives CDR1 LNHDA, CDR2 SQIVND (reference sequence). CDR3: CASSMPAAGSNQPQHF. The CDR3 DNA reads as TGTGCCAGTAGTATGCCAGCAGCGGGAAGCAATCAGCCCCAGCATTTT.

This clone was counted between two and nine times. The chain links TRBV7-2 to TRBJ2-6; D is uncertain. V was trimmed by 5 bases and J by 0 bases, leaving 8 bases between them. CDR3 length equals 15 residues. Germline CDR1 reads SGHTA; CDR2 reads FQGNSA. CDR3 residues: CASSPASSGANVLTF. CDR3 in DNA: TGTGCCAGCAGCCCCGCGAGCTCTGGGGCCAACGTCCTGACTTTC.

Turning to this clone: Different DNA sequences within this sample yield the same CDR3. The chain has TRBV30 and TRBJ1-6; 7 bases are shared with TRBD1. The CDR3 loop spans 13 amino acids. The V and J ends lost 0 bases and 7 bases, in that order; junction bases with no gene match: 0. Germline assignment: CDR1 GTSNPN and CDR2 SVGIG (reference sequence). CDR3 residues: CAWSVQGNSPLHF. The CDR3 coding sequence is TGTGCCTGGAGTGTACAGGGGAATTCACCCCTCCACTTT.

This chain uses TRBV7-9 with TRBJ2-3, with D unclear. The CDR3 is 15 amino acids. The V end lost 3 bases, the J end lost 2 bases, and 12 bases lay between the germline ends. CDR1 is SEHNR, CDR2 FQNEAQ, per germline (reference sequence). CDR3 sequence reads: CASSLVRSYTDTQYF. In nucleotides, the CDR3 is TGTGCCAGCAGCTTGGTCAGAAGTTACACAGATACGCAGTATTTT.

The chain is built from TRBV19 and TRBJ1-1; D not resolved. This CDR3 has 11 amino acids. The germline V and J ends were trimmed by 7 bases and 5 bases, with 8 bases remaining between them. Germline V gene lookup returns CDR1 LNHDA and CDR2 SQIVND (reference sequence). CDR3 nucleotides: TGTGCCAGTACCTCCCGGACTGAAGCTTTCTTT. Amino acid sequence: CASTSRTEAFF.

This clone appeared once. CDR3 bases: TGTGCCAGCAGCCTAAACAGGGGGCAGGCGTACGAGCAGTACTTC. As protein: CASSLNRGQAYEQYF. V usage is TRBV11-2 and J usage is TRBJ2-7, with 9 positions matching TRBD1. Germline V gene sequence: CDR1 SGHAT, CDR2 FQNNGV. The CDR3 runs to 15 residues. The J segment lost 4 bases and the V segment lost 5 bases, leaving 9 bases of the junction unmatched.

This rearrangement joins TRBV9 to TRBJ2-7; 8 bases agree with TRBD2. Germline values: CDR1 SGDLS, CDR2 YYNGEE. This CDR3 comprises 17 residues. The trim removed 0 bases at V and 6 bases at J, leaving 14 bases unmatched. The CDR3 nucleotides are TGTGCCAGCAGCGTAGCTCCACCCGGGACTAGTAGGGGCGAGCAGTACTTC. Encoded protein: CASSVAPPGTSRGEQYF.

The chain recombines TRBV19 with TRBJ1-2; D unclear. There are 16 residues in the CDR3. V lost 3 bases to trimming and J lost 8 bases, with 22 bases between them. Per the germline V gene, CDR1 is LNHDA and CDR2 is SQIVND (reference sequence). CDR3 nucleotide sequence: TGTGCCAGTAGTATTTCGTCGGGGTTTAGGGCGGAAGGCTACACCTTC. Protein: CASSISSGFRAEGYTF.

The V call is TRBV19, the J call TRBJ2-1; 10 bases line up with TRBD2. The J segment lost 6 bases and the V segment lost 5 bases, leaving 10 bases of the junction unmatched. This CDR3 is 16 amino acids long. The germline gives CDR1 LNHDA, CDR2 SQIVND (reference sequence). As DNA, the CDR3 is TGTGCCAGTAGTCTGTCGAACCTAGCGGGGGTCAATGAGCAGTTCTTC. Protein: CASSLSNLAGVNEQFF.

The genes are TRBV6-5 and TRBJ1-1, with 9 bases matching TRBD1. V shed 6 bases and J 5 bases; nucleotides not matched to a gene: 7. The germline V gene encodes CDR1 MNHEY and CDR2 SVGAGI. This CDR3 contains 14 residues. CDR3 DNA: TGTGCCAGCAGGGGACAGGGTGTGTTAACTGAAGCTTTCTTT. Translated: CASRGQGVLTEAFF.

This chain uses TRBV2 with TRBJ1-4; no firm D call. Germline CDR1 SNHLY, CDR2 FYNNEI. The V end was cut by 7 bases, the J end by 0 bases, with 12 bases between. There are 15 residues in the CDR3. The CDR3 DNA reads TGTGCCAGCACCATGACGGCGGCAACTAATGAAAAACTGTTTTTT. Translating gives CASTMTAATNEKLFF.

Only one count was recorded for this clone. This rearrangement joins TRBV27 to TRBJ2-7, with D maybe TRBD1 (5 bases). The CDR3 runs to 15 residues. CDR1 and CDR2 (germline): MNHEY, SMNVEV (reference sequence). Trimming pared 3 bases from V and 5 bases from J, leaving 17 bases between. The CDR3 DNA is TGTGCCAGCAGTTTTGGGATCCCAGGGCTCGACGAGCAGTACTTC. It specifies CASSFGIPGLDEQYF.

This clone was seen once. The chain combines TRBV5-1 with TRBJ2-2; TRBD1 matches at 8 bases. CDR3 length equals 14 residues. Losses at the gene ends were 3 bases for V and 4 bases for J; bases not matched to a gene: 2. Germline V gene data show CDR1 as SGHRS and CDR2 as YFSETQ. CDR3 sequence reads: CASSSDRGTGELFF. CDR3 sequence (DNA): TGCGCCAGCAGCTCCGACAGGGGCACCGGGGAGCTGTTTTTT.

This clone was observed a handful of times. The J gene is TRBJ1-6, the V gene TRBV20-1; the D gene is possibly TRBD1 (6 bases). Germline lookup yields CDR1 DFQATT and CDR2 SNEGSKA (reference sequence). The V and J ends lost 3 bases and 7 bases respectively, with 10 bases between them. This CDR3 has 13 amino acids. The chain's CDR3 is CSASGTPNSPLHF. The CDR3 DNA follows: TGCAGTGCTAGTGGGACACCCAATTCACCCCTCCACTTT.

The CDR3, as DNA: TGTGCCAGCCCACCTACAGGGATAATAGAGACCCAGTACTTC. Its protein is CASPPTGIIETQYF. V gene TRBV21-1 combines with J gene TRBJ2-5; the table's D call, TRBD1, has no DNA check behind it. TRBV21-1 is deemed a pseudogene. This CDR3 spans 14 amino acids.

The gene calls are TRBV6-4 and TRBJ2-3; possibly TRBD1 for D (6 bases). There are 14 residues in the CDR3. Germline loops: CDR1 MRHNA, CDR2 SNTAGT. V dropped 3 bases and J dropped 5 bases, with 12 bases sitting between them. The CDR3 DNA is TGTGCCAGCAGTGAGGGGACAATGAAAGATACGCAGTATTTT. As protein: CASSEGTMKDTQYF.